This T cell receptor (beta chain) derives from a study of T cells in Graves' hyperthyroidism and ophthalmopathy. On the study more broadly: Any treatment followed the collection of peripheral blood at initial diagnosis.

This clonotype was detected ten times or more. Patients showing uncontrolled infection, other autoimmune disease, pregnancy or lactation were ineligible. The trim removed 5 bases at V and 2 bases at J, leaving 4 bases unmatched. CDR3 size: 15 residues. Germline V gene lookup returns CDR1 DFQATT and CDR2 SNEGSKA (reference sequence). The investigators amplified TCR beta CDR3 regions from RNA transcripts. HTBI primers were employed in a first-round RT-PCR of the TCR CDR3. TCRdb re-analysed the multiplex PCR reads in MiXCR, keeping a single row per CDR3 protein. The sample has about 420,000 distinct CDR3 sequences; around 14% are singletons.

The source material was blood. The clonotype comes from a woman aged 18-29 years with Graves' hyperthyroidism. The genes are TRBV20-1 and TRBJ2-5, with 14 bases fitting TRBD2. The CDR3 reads CSASGTSGGQETQYF. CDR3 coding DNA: TGCAGTGCTTCCGGGACTAGCGGGGGACAAGAGACCCAGTACTTC.